These 13 T cell receptor beta chains came from one sample sequenced in a study of shared clonotypes between healthy human individuals. Naive CD8 cells were CD45RO-negative, positively selected for CCR7, excluding terminally differentiated effector memory CD45RA+ cells. The data were produced by immunoSEQ multiplex PCR, yet TCRdb's version contains in-frame clones alone and is incomplete. In the table there are over 2,000,000 clones, around 93% of which are singletons. Material for sequencing was naive CD8+ T cells from PBMCs. Receptors were obtained from a man aged 18 to 35 in good health. Some clones in this sample may be carry-over from other donors' samples.

The chain recombines TRBV4-3 with TRBJ2-7; 11 nucleotides agree with TRBD2. Germline CDR1 LGHNA, CDR2 YSLEER. J gave up 5 bases and V 1 base, and 1 base lay outside the gene matches. This CDR3 spans 14 amino acids. CDR3 in amino acids: CASSQGLAGNEQYF. CDR3 bases: TGCGCCAGCAGCCAAGGACTAGCGGGAAACGAGCAGTACTTC.

V is TRBV28 and J is TRBJ2-3; 13 bases fit TRBD2. The CDR3 length is 19 residues. The V segment lost 3 bases and the J segment 6 bases; nucleotides outside the gene matches: 15. Germline V gene data show CDR1 as MDHEN and CDR2 as SYDVKM. CDR3 region: CASSFSLVGLAGVRDTQYF. CDR3 nucleotide sequence: TGTGCCAGCAGTTTTTCTCTAGTAGGACTAGCGGGAGTTCGGGATACGCAGTATTTT.

On this clone itself: Other DNA sequences in the sample encode the same CDR3. This chain links TRBV27 with TRBJ2-1, with D hard to call. Per germline, CDR1 MNHEY and CDR2 SMNVEV (reference sequence). V lost 2 bases, J lost 6 bases, and 8 bases lay in between. The CDR3 runs to 13 residues. The CDR3, as DNA: TGTGCCAGCAGTTTAGGACGCGGCAATGAGCAGTTCTTC. Translation: CASSLGRGNEQFF.

The count of this clone is one. This sequence joins TRBV9 and TRBJ2-5; possible D gene TRBD2, 8 bases. Germline CDR1 is SGDLS and CDR2 is YYNGEE. The germline V and J ends were trimmed by 0 bases and 7 bases, with 16 bases remaining between them. CDR3 length: 15 residues. For the CDR3, the DNA is TGTGCCAGCAGCGTAGGACTAGCGTCAGGGGGGACCCAGTACTTC. Residues: CASSVGLASGGTQYF.

This chain uses TRBV27 with TRBJ2-1; unclear D gene. This CDR3 has 14 residues. The ends were cut back, 2 bases at V and 2 bases at J, with 7 bases in the middle. CDR1 and CDR2 from the germline V gene are MNHEY and SMNVEV (reference sequence). In DNA form, the CDR3 reads TGTGCCAGCAGTTTACGGCATACCTACAATGAGCAGTTCTTC. Encoded protein: CASSLRHTYNEQFF.

V gene TRBV9 combines with J gene TRBJ2-3; D uncertain. Trimming took off 0 bases at V and 6 bases at J, with 11 bases between the two ends. The CDR3 has 14 amino acids. The germline gives CDR1 SGDLS, CDR2 YYNGEE. DNA of the CDR3: TGTGCCAGCAGCGTAGAGGGTAAGAGGGATACGCAGTATTTT. This codes for CASSVEGKRDTQYF.

Comment on this clone: The identical CDR3 is also encoded by other nucleotide sequences in the sample. V usage is TRBV6-5 and J usage is TRBJ1-5; no clear D gene. The CDR3 extends over 14 amino acids. CDR1 and CDR2 from the germline V gene are MNHEY and SVGAGI. V lost 2 bases and J lost 2, with 7 bases in between. CDR3 sequence reads: CASSYRAGNQPQHF. CDR3 in DNA: TGTGCCAGCAGTTACCGTGCAGGCAATCAGCCCCAGCATTTT.

The rearrangement joins TRBV7-2 to TRBJ1-1; 10 bases map to TRBD1. With V trimmed by 0 bases and J by 9 bases, 1 base remained unmatched. The length of the CDR3 is 13 residues. The germline gives CDR1 SGHTA, CDR2 FQGNSA. CDR3 amino acids: CASSLAGQGKAFF. CDR3 coding DNA: TGTGCCAGCAGCTTAGCGGGACAGGGGAAAGCTTTCTTT.

DNA of the CDR3: TGTGCCAGTAGTAACCCTCGGACAGGGGGCAACTATGGCTACACCTTC. It encodes CASSNPRTGGNYGYTF. V gene TRBV19 combines with J gene TRBJ1-2; 11 bases match TRBD1. Germline trimming cut 4 bases from V and 2 bases from J; bases unmatched to any gene: 6. CDR1 LNHDA and CDR2 SQIVND come from the germline V gene (reference sequence). The CDR3 contains 16 residues. Full variable domain (outside the CDR3, taken from reference TRBV19 and TRBJ1-2): DGGITQSPKYLFRKEGQNVTLSCEQNLNHDAMYWYRQDPGQGLRLIYYSQIVNDFQKGDIAEGYSVSREKKESFPLTVTSAQKNPTAFYLCASSNPRTGGNYGYTFGSGTRLTVV.

This clone occurred a few times. The chain joins TRBV7-9 to TRBJ1-1; TRBD1 is a possible D gene (5 bases). The V end lost 5 bases, the J end lost 8 bases, and 18 bases lay between the germline ends. CDR3 length equals 14 residues. Germline V CDR1 and CDR2: SEHNR, FQNEAQ (reference sequence). The CDR3 sequence: CASSQPGPRGEAFF. CDR3 bases: TGTGCCAGCAGCCAGCCGGGACCTCGGGGGGAAGCTTTCTTT.

CDR3 nucleotides: TGTGCCAGCAGCAAATCGGGAGTTGATGAGCAGTTCTTC. Amino acid sequence: CASSKSGVDEQFF. The chain links TRBV7-9 to TRBJ2-1; D possibly corresponds to TRBD2 (6 bases). Trimming pared 5 bases from V and 8 bases from J, leaving 13 bases between. This CDR3 comprises 13 residues. The V gene's germline CDR1 is SEHNR and CDR2 FQNEAQ (reference sequence).

The chain is built from TRBV19 and TRBJ2-7, with D perhaps TRBD1 (5 bases). From germline, CDR1 is LNHDA and CDR2 SQIVND (reference sequence). The length of the CDR3 is 13 residues. Trimming removed 3 bases from V and 4 bases from J, with 10 bases in between. CDR3: CASSINRKYEQYF. CDR3 bases: TGTGCCAGTAGTATTAACAGGAAGTACGAGCAGTACTTC.

The chain combines TRBV15 with TRBJ1-1; D is unclear. V dropped 8 bases and J dropped 1 base, with 14 bases sitting between them. The CDR3 totals 14 residues. Germline V gives CDR1 LNHNV, CDR2 YYDKDF (reference sequence). CDR3 nucleotides: TGTGCCACCCTGTCGGAAGGCGGGAACACTGAAGCTTTCTTT. Amino acids: CATLSEGGNTEAFF.